One sample yielded the 26 T cell receptor beta chains listed below, sequenced in a study of pediatric ulcerative colitis. During colonoscopy, one to two rectal pinch biopsies were collected. The table came from immunoSEQ multiplex PCR; TCRdb's copy has only in-frame clones and leaves some out. This sample has tens of thousands of clones, with 60% to 85% found just once. Sequenced material: gut tissue. These receptor sequences come from a boy aged 10-17 years with severe ulcerative colitis.

V gene TRBV6-4 combines with J gene TRBJ1-1; D unclear. The V and J ends lost 3 bases and 0 bases respectively, with 8 bases between them. The germline V gene has CDR1 MRHNA and CDR2 SNTAGT. The CDR3 contains 14 residues. CDR3 bases: TGTGCCAGCAGTGAATGGGTGATGAACACTGAAGCTTTCTTT. Protein sequence: CASSEWVMNTEAFF.

The chain carries TRBV11-3 and TRBJ2-7, with TRBD2 identical over 8 bases. Trimming cost V 1 base and J 5 bases; bases outside gene matches: 4. CDR1 and CDR2 from the germline V gene are SGHNT and YENEEA. The length of the CDR3 is 14 residues. In DNA, the CDR3 is TGTGCCAGCAGCTTAGGGCGGGGGGTCGACGAGCAGTACTTC. It encodes CASSLGRGVDEQYF.

The chain recombines TRBV6-5 with TRBJ1-1, with 7 positions matching TRBD1. The length of the CDR3 is 13 residues. J lost 5 bases, V lost 6 bases, and 6 bases had no gene match. From germline, CDR1 is MNHEY and CDR2 SVGAGI. CDR3 nucleotides: TGTGCCAGCAGCCAGGGGGGCGGAACTGAAGCTTTCTTT. As protein: CASSQGGGTEAFF.

This chain connects TRBV11-2 to TRBJ2-3; 7 bases match TRBD2. The CDR3 is 16 residues long. The junction had 5 bases not matched to a gene; V was cut back by 0 bases and J by 2 bases. In germline, CDR1 is SGHAT, CDR2 FQNNGV. CDR3 amino acids: CASSLEAGKYTDTQYF. The CDR3 DNA sequence: TGTGCCAGCAGCTTAGAAGCGGGGAAGTACACAGATACGCAGTATTTT.

This sequence joins TRBV7-8 and TRBJ2-3; 8 nucleotides line up with TRBD2. The V gene end was trimmed by 2 bases and the J gene end by 0 bases; junction bases not matched to a gene: 13. The CDR3 length is 19 residues. Looked up from germline, CDR1 is SGHVS and CDR2 is FQNEAQ. In DNA form, the CDR3 reads TGTGCCAGCAGCTTAATTCCAGCGGGGGCCTCGGTTAGCACAGATACGCAGTATTTT. Its translation is CASSLIPAGASVSTDTQYF.

The chain employs TRBV6-4 and TRBJ2-2; perhaps D is TRBD1 or TRBD2 (5 bases each). The germline V and J ends were trimmed by 5 bases and 3 bases, with 13 bases remaining between them. The CDR3 spans 15 residues. CDR1 MRHNA and CDR2 SNTAGT come from the germline V gene. The DNA of the CDR3 is TGTGCCAGCAGTCCCCGGGACGGATACACCGGGGAGCTGTTTTTT. Translation gives CASSPRDGYTGELFF.

This chain uses TRBV30 with TRBJ2-5, with D perhaps assigned TRBD1 or TRBD2 (5 bases each). Germline V gene sequence: CDR1 GTSNPN, CDR2 SVGIG (reference sequence). Between the trimmed V and J ends, which lost 3 bases and 2 bases, there was a span of 10 bases. The CDR3 runs 13 residues. CDR3 loop: CAWRGDGQETQYF. The CDR3 region has the DNA TGTGCCTGGAGGGGGGACGGTCAAGAGACCCAGTACTTC.

V is TRBV5-1 and J is TRBJ1-3; tentatively, D is TRBD1 (6 bases). This CDR3 region has 14 residues. Deletions cut 1 base from V and 7 bases from J, with 12 bases between. Germline-derived CDR1 and CDR2 are SGHRS and YFSETQ. CDR3 DNA sequence: TGCGCCAGCAGCTTGACAGGGATGGGCAACACCATATATTTT. Translated: CASSLTGMGNTIYF.

V gene TRBV27 combines with J gene TRBJ1-4; perhaps TRBD1 as D (6 bases). Germline lookup yields CDR1 MNHEY and CDR2 SMNVEV (reference sequence). The CDR3 consists of 16 residues. V was pared by 4 bases and J by 7 bases, with 19 bases between. For the CDR3, the DNA is TGTGCCAGCAGTTCTCCCAGGGGCGGGGAGCGTGAAAAACTGTTTTTT. The encoded protein is CASSSPRGGEREKLFF. Variable domain in full (rest from reference TRBV27 and TRBJ1-4): EAQVTQNPRYLITVTGKKLTVTCSQNMNHEYMSWYRQDPGLGLRQIYYSMNVEVTDKGDVPEGYKVSRKEKRNFPLILESPSPNQTSLYFCASSSPRGGEREKLFFGSGTQLSVL.

The rearrangement joins TRBV4-1 to TRBJ1-5; D is possibly TRBD1 (5 bases). The CDR3 is 14 residues long. Trimming took 0 bases from V and 4 from J, leaving 7 bases between them. Germline assignment: CDR1 MGHRA and CDR2 YSYEKL. CDR3 region: CASSQDEGNQPQHF. CDR3 in DNA: TGCGCCAGCAGCCAAGACGAGGGGAATCAGCCCCAGCATTTT.

The chain links TRBV11-2 to TRBJ2-1; 12 bases map to TRBD2. The CDR3 sequence is 18 residues long. V was clipped by 5 bases and J by 6 bases; unmatched bases: 14. CDR1 and CDR2 from the germline V gene are SGHAT and FQNNGV. CDR3 sequence (DNA): TGTGCCAGCAGCCCCAGACTCACTAGCGGGGGGTTGTTCAATGAGCAGTTCTTC. This sequence encodes CASSPRLTSGGLFNEQFF.

This chain connects TRBV28 to TRBJ2-7, with D hard to call. Germline V gene lookup returns CDR1 MDHEN and CDR2 SYDVKM. The V end lost 7 bases, the J end lost 6 bases, and 16 bases lay between the germline ends. This CDR3 comprises 13 residues. Here the CDR3 DNA reads TGTGCCAGCACCAAAGCTCGGCTTCGCGAGCAGTACTTC. Amino acid sequence: CASTKARLREQYF.

The chain couples TRBV2 to TRBJ2-7; D tentatively reads TRBD1 or TRBD2 (5 bases each). The V gene lost 4 bases and the J gene lost 3 bases, with 16 bases spanning the gap. The CDR3 totals 15 residues. Germline CDR1 reads SNHLY; CDR2 reads FYNNEI. As DNA, the CDR3 is TGTGCCAGCAGTGTGGCTCCGGGACGGGGCTACGAGCAGTACTTC. Protein: CASSVAPGRGYEQYF.

This clone is a singleton in its sample. The rearrangement links TRBV29-1 to TRBJ1-1, with D unclear. Trimming removed 0 bases at V and 6 bases at J, with 11 bases between. CDR1 SQVTM and CDR2 ANQGSEA come from the germline V gene. The CDR3 extends over 13 amino acids. The CDR3 spells CSVEDGNGAEAFF. CDR3 in DNA: TGCAGCGTTGAAGATGGGAATGGGGCTGAAGCTTTCTTT.

The chain has TRBV6-1 and TRBJ1-1; D remains unclear. This CDR3 comprises 13 residues. Trimming left V 2 bases short and J 7 bases short, with 11 bases between. Germline CDR1 reads MNHNS; CDR2 reads SASEGT. The CDR3: CASSELRADEAFF. The CDR3 nucleotides are TGTGCCAGCAGTGAACTTCGGGCTGATGAAGCTTTCTTT.

The gene calls are TRBV5-1 and TRBJ2-3; maybe TRBD1 (5 bases). The CDR3 totals 13 residues. The germline gives CDR1 SGHRS, CDR2 YFSETQ. Trimming pared 0 bases from V and 7 bases from J, leaving 9 bases between. The CDR3 DNA sequence: TGCGCCAGCAGCTTGGTAGGGGTGAATACGCAGTATTTT. Residues: CASSLVGVNTQYF.

The V and J genes are TRBV6-5 and TRBJ1-1; D possibly corresponds to TRBD1 (5 bases). Germline V gives CDR1 MNHEY, CDR2 SVGAGI. V was pared by 0 bases and J by 3 bases, with 11 bases between. This CDR3 has 15 amino acids. The CDR3 here is CASSYSIWGDTEAFF. CDR3 sequence (DNA): TGTGCCAGCAGTTACTCGATTTGGGGGGACACTGAAGCTTTCTTT.

This clone occurred a few times. CDR3: CAWSVTTNEQFF. In nucleotides, the CDR3 is TGTGCCTGGAGTGTAACGACTAATGAGCAGTTCTTC. The chain joins TRBV30 to TRBJ2-1; D is unclear. CDR3 length: 12 residues. V was clipped by 0 bases and J by 7 bases, with 7 bases between them. CDR1 and CDR2 from the germline V gene are GTSNPN and SVGIG (reference sequence).

The rearrangement links TRBV9 to TRBJ2-2; tentative D call: TRBD1 (6 bases). The germline V gene encodes CDR1 SGDLS and CDR2 YYNGEE. V was cut by 4 bases and J by 3 bases, with 16 bases left in between. There are 16 residues in the CDR3. The CDR3 sequence: CASSPPGRGDTGELFF. The CDR3, as DNA: TGTGCCAGCAGCCCCCCGGGCAGGGGAGACACCGGGGAGCTGTTTTTT.

This clone was seen a single time. The chain carries TRBV5-6 and TRBJ2-7; D remains ambiguous. The V gene's germline CDR1 is SGHDT and CDR2 YYEEEE. The length of the CDR3 is 15 residues. Trimming removed 1 base from V and 2 bases from J, with 13 bases in between. CDR3 loop: CASSLSPSGAYEQYF. In DNA, the CDR3 is TGTGCCAGCAGCTTGTCGCCCAGTGGGGCCTACGAGCAGTACTTC.

This clone was observed once. The rearrangement uses TRBV11-2 and TRBJ2-7; no reliable D call. The CDR3 runs 13 residues. Germline CDR1 reads SGHAT; CDR2 reads FQNNGV. V was cut by 4 bases and J by 2 bases, with 9 bases left in between. Here the CDR3 DNA reads TGTGCCAGCAGCTCCCAGGTGGCCTACGAGCAGTACTTC. It specifies CASSSQVAYEQYF.

The V call is TRBV2, the J call TRBJ2-7; 10 bases map to TRBD1. V trimming: 6 bases; J trimming: 2 bases; junction bases outside the gene matches: 7. CDR3 size: 15 residues. CDR1 is SNHLY and CDR2 is FYNNEI in the germline V gene. This CDR3 is CASRVPGQGAYEQYF. The CDR3 DNA reads as TGTGCCAGCAGAGTTCCAGGACAGGGGGCCTACGAGCAGTACTTC.

The chain has TRBV5-1 and TRBJ1-6; D might be TRBD1 (5 bases). The germline V gene has CDR1 SGHRS and CDR2 YFSETQ. This CDR3 region has 16 residues. Deletions cut 0 bases from V and 0 bases from J, with 7 bases between. This chain's CDR3 is CASSLDDSSYNSPLHF. The CDR3 DNA sequence: TGCGCCAGCAGCTTGGACGACAGCTCCTATAATTCACCCCTCCACTTT.

The rearrangement uses TRBV5-1 and TRBJ1-1; tentatively, D is TRBD1 (5 bases). CDR3 length: 14 residues. Germline V CDR1 and CDR2: SGHRS, YFSETQ. V was clipped by 0 bases and J by 3 bases, with 9 bases between them. The CDR3 sequence is CASSLGRGDTEAFF. CDR3 nucleotides: TGCGCCAGCAGCTTGGGGAGGGGAGACACTGAAGCTTTCTTT.

The J gene is TRBJ1-3, the V gene TRBV18, with D maybe TRBD1 (6 bases). Germline CDR1 is KGHSH and CDR2 is LQKENI. V lost 6 bases and J lost 3, with 18 bases in between. The length of the CDR3 is 16 residues. CDR3 sequence: CASSQRRGADGNTIYF. The CDR3 DNA reads TGTGCCAGCTCCCAAAGACGGGGGGCAGATGGAAACACCATATATTTT.

The V call is TRBV2, the J call TRBJ1-3, with D unresolved. From germline, CDR1 is SNHLY and CDR2 FYNNEI. CDR3 length equals 14 residues. The V end lost 6 bases, the J end lost 3 bases, and 12 bases lay between the germline ends. This CDR3 is CASSPTLGGNTIYF. The CDR3 coding sequence is TGTGCCAGCAGCCCCACCTTGGGTGGAAACACCATATATTTT. The variable domain in full, completed from reference TRBV2 and TRBJ1-3, reads EPEVTQTPSHQVTQMGQEVILRCVPISNHLYFYWYRQILGQKVEFLVSFYNNEISEKSEIFDDQFSVERPDGSNFTLKIRSTKLEDSAMYFCASSPTLGGNTIYFGEGSWLTVV.